What follows are 21 T cell receptor beta chains derived from one specimen sequenced in a study of T cells in Graves' hyperthyroidism and ophthalmopathy. RNA transcripts served as the template for amplifying TCR beta CDR3 regions. Initially, a first-round RT-PCR of the TCR CDR3 employed the HTBI primer set. TCRdb independently ran MiXCR on the multiplex PCR reads; one entry per CDR3 protein. The sample carries hundreds of thousands of distinct CDR3 sequences, about 15% recorded once. Material for sequencing was blood. Every receptor here comes from a woman under 30 with Graves' hyperthyroidism.

The table lists this clonotype with many counts. The rearrangement uses TRBV7-2 and TRBJ2-1, with 14 bases fitting TRBD2. The CDR3 spans 16 residues. Trimming at V came to 5 bases and at J to 7 bases, leaving 7 bases not matched to a gene. The V gene's germline CDR1 is SGHTA and CDR2 FQGNSA. The CDR3 DNA follows: TGTGCCAGCAGCCCCTTGACTAGCGGGAGGGCGAATGAGCAGTTCTTC. Its protein is CASSPLTSGRANEQFF.

In this sample, this clonotype turned up many times. The rearrangement joins TRBV12-3 or TRBV12-4 to TRBJ1-4; 9 nucleotides line up with TRBD1. Germline trimming cut 5 bases from V and 2 bases from J; bases unmatched to any gene: 6. The CDR3 extends over 16 amino acids. In DNA, the CDR3 is TGTGCCAGCAGTCTGACAGGGGGGGCGACTAATGAAAAACTGTTTTTT. It is translated as CASSLTGGATNEKLFF.

This clonotype was detected many times. The J gene is TRBJ2-1, the V gene TRBV6-1; D is possibly TRBD1 or TRBD2 (5 bases each). The CDR3 has 15 amino acids. Germline loops: CDR1 MNHNS, CDR2 SASEGT. The V end lost 7 bases, the J end lost 3 bases, and 16 bases lay between the germline ends. This chain's CDR3 is CASTRDRALYNEQFF. The CDR3, as DNA: TGTGCCAGCACCCGGGACCGAGCCCTCTACAATGAGCAGTTCTTC.

This clonotype has only a few counts. The chain combines TRBV19 with TRBJ2-1; 9 bases align to TRBD2. Germline loops: CDR1 LNHDA, CDR2 SQIVND (reference sequence). J lost 6 bases, V lost 6 bases, and 9 bases had no gene match. The CDR3 is 15 residues long. The chain's CDR3 is CASRTSGFLVNEQFF. CDR3 DNA sequence: TGTGCCAGTAGAACTAGCGGGTTCTTGGTCAATGAGCAGTTCTTC.

This clonotype was observed at least ten times. The rearrangement links TRBV12-5 to TRBJ1-1, with a possible D match to TRBD1 (6 bases). With 7 bases removed from V and 6 bases from J, the gap between germline ends came to 15 bases. Germline CDR1 reads LGHNT; CDR2 reads FRNRAP. The CDR3 sequence is 13 residues long. The CDR3 spells CASASGGGSEAFF. The CDR3 nucleotides are TGTGCTAGTGCCTCCGGTGGGGGCTCTGAAGCTTTCTTT.

This clonotype was counted ten times or more. J is TRBJ2-7 and V is TRBV27; 8 bases fit TRBD2. The germline CDR1 and CDR2 sequences are MNHEY and SMNVEV (reference sequence). V shed 5 bases and J 0 bases; nucleotides not matched to a gene: 9. There are 16 residues in the CDR3. CDR3 in DNA: TGTGCCAGCAGTACCCCGGGACTAGGTTCCTCCTACGAGCAGTACTTC. Protein sequence: CASSTPGLGSSYEQYF.

This chain joins TRBV5-1 and TRBJ1-6; D is undetermined. The germline gives CDR1 SGHRS, CDR2 YFSETQ. The CDR3 is 15 amino acids. V lost 0 bases, J lost 6 bases, and 10 bases lay in between. The CDR3 region is CASSLEASPNSPLHF. CDR3 bases: TGCGCCAGCAGCTTGGAGGCCAGCCCTAATTCACCCCTCCACTTT.

The gene calls are TRBV7-2 and TRBJ2-7; 10 nucleotides line up with TRBD2. The germline CDR1 and CDR2 sequences are SGHTA and FQGNSA. The CDR3 length is 14 residues. J gave up 2 bases and V 6 bases, and 4 bases lay outside the gene matches. The chain's CDR3 is CASRELAGPYEQYF. In DNA, the CDR3 is TGTGCCAGCAGGGAACTAGCGGGGCCCTACGAGCAGTACTTC.

This clonotype has more than one count but fewer than ten. The chain links TRBV6-2 or TRBV6-3 to TRBJ2-3, with 7 nucleotides matching TRBD2. The CDR3 is made up of 16 amino acids. The V gene end was trimmed by 2 bases and the J gene end by 1 base; junction bases not matched to a gene: 6. Germline assignment: CDR1 MNHEY and CDR2 SVGEGT. The CDR3 coding sequence is TGTGCCAGCAGTTACGCCCTAGCGGTCGGCACAGATACGCAGTATTTT. Its protein product is CASSYALAVGTDTQYF.

This clonotype was observed a handful of times. This rearrangement joins TRBV5-1 to TRBJ2-2, with a possible D match to TRBD2 (6 bases). Germline CDR1 is SGHRS and CDR2 is YFSETQ. The V and J ends lost 2 bases and 6 bases respectively, with 14 bases between them. The CDR3 has 15 amino acids. This CDR3 reads CASSFSGLRAGELFF. The CDR3 nucleotides are TGCGCCAGCAGCTTTAGCGGCCTTAGGGCCGGGGAGCTGTTTTTT.

About this clonotype itself: A much larger clone lies one base from this, so it may be a read error. The conserved phenylalanine or tryptophan normally closing the CDR3 is absent here, so this likely arose from a read error. The chain has TRBV7-8 and TRBJ2-3; D remains ambiguous. Trimming removed 11 bases from V and 4 bases from J, with 19 bases in between. Germline-derived CDR1 and CDR2 are SGHVS and FQNEAQ. CDR3 length: 14 amino acids. The CDR3 nucleotides are TGTGCCTCGGTAGCAACTCCGAGCGCAGATACGCAGTATGTT. Translating it yields CASVATPSADTQYV.

CDR3 coding DNA: TGCGCCAGCAGCCGCAATCTATTCCGGTCCTACGAGCAGTACTTC. This encodes CASSRNLFRSYEQYF. J is TRBJ2-7 and V is TRBV4-1; D not resolved. This CDR3 spans 15 amino acids. Trimming removed 4 bases from V and 1 base from J, with 14 bases in between. Germline V gene data show CDR1 as MGHRA and CDR2 as YSYEKL.

This clonotype was seen more than once but under ten times. The chain uses TRBV14 and TRBJ2-1; 10 bases align to TRBD2. This CDR3 has 19 amino acids. Germline lookup yields CDR1 SGHDN and CDR2 FVKESK. The V gene end was trimmed by 3 bases and the J gene end by 6 bases; junction bases not matched to a gene: 17. The CDR3 region is CASSQAGTSDPFFGNEQFF. DNA for the CDR3: TGTGCCAGCAGCCAGGCCGGGACTAGCGATCCCTTTTTTGGCAATGAGCAGTTCTTC.

This clonotype was recorded at least ten times. CDR3 DNA: TGTGCCTGGACGGGACAGGAATATTCACCCCTCCACTTT. This encodes CAWTGQEYSPLHF. V and J are TRBV30 and TRBJ1-6; 8 bases match TRBD1. With V trimmed by 4 bases and J by 8 bases, 4 bases remained unmatched. Germline V gene sequence: CDR1 GTSNPN, CDR2 SVGIG (reference sequence). CDR3 length: 13 amino acids.

The chain recombines TRBV13 with TRBJ2-7; perhaps D is TRBD1 or TRBD2 (7 bases each). CDR3 length equals 16 residues. V gave up 3 bases and J gave up 4 bases, with 19 bases separating them. CDR1 PRHDT and CDR2 FYEKMQ come from the germline V gene (reference sequence). The CDR3 protein is CASSLGGGQSRYEQYF. CDR3 DNA sequence: TGTGCCAGCAGCTTGGGAGGGGGACAGTCAAGGTACGAGCAGTACTTC.

The V gene is TRBV14, the J gene TRBJ2-7; TRBD2 aligns across 13 bases. The CDR3 loop spans 16 amino acids. CDR1 and CDR2 (germline): SGHDN, FVKESK. The ends lost 4 bases at V and 3 bases at J; junction bases unmatched: 6. CDR3 in amino acids: CASSLSGTSGIYEQYF. The DNA of the CDR3 is TGTGCCAGCAGCCTTTCCGGGACTAGCGGGATCTACGAGCAGTACTTC.

This clonotype was counted between two and nine times. J is TRBJ2-2 and V is TRBV13; 7 bases align to TRBD2. The CDR3 covers 17 residues. The J segment lost 3 bases and the V segment lost 3 bases, leaving 10 bases of the junction unmatched. Germline CDR1 reads PRHDT; CDR2 reads FYEKMQ (reference sequence). In nucleotides, the CDR3 is TGTGCCAGCAGCTTTGGGACTAAAGGTAGAGACACCGGGGAGCTGTTTTTT. This translates into CASSFGTKGRDTGELFF. The full variable domain, with the rest looked up from reference TRBV13 and TRBJ2-2, is AAGVIQSPRHLIKEKRETATLKCYPIPRHDTVYWYQQGPGQDPQFLISFYEKMQSDKGSIPDRFSAQQFSDYHSELNMSSLELGDSALYFCASSFGTKGRDTGELFFGEGSRLTVL.

The gene calls are TRBV6-1 and TRBJ2-7; D might be TRBD1 (5 bases). V lost 7 bases and J lost 3, with 22 bases in between. Germline CDR1 MNHNS, CDR2 SASEGT. The CDR3 length is 16 residues. The CDR3 nucleotides are TGTGCCAGCAAACCCCTCCGACCGCTGACAGACTACGAGCAGTACTTC. Translation gives CASKPLRPLTDYEQYF.

This clonotype was seen ten or more times. The J gene is TRBJ2-1, the V gene TRBV27, with TRBD2 identical over 9 bases. This CDR3 contains 13 residues. Germline V lookup: CDR1 MNHEY, CDR2 SMNVEV (reference sequence). V lost 4 bases, J lost 10 bases, and 5 bases stayed unmatched. This chain's CDR3 is CASSSSGGTEQFF. The CDR3 DNA reads as TGTGCCAGCAGTTCCAGCGGGGGGACGGAGCAGTTCTTC.

This clonotype was counted a few times. The CDR3 DNA reads as TGTGCCAGCAAGGGGGGACTAGCGGCTCAAGAGACCCAGTACTTC. Translating it yields CASKGGLAAQETQYF. The chain joins TRBV5-5 to TRBJ2-5; 11 positions agree with TRBD2. The CDR3 loop spans 15 amino acids. Per germline, CDR1 SGHKS and CDR2 YYEKEE (reference sequence). V lost 6 bases, J lost 2 bases, and 6 bases stayed unmatched.

The gene calls are TRBV6-1 and TRBJ1-5; 7 bases align to TRBD1. CDR1 and CDR2 (germline): MNHNS, SASEGT. The CDR3 consists of 15 residues. Losses at the gene ends were 5 bases for V and 3 bases for J; bases not matched to a gene: 7. CDR3 DNA: TGTGCCAGCAGTCCAACCGGGACAGCCAATCAGCCCCAGCATTTT. Translating it yields CASSPTGTANQPQHF.